The 23 T cell receptor beta chains given below trace back to one sample, sequenced in a study of identical twins. Each CDR3 protein gets one entry after TCRdb re-called the 5' RACE reads with MiXCR. The sample carries some 900,000 distinct CDR3 sequences, roughly 12% recorded once. In addition, the sample was reused for a study of yellow fever vaccine responses in identical twins.

The specimen was PBMCs. The receptors originated from a young woman in good health.

The chain is built from TRBV7-9 and TRBJ1-4; TRBD1 might be the D (6 bases). The CDR3 loop spans 14 amino acids. Trimming cost V 5 bases and J 3 bases, with 10 bases left between them. The germline V gene encodes CDR1 SEHNR and CDR2 FQNEAQ (reference sequence). CDR3 in amino acids: CASSVNRANEKLFF. In DNA, the CDR3 is TGTGCCAGCAGCGTAAACAGGGCTAATGAAAAACTGTTTTTT.

This clonotype came up once. This chain connects TRBV7-8 to TRBJ2-7; 9 bases fit TRBD1. Germline CDR1 reads SGHVS; CDR2 reads FQNEAQ. After removal of 1 base from V and 4 bases from J, the junction contained 5 bases not matched to a gene. The CDR3 is made up of 15 amino acids. The CDR3 sequence: CASSLDRDREYEQYF. CDR3 sequence (DNA): TGTGCCAGCAGCTTAGATCGGGACAGGGAGTACGAGCAGTACTTC.

The V and J genes are TRBV20-1 and TRBJ1-6; 10 bases are a match to TRBD1. The V gene's germline CDR1 is DFQATT and CDR2 SNEGSKA (reference sequence). CDR3 length equals 14 residues. V shed 6 bases and J 10 bases; nucleotides not matched to a gene: 9. The CDR3 loop reads CSATTGGEVSPLHF. The CDR3 DNA follows: TGCAGTGCAACGACAGGGGGCGAGGTGTCACCCCTCCACTTT.

In this sample, this clonotype turned up a few times. This chain joins TRBV6-1 and TRBJ2-7; 13 bases agree with TRBD2. The V and J ends lost 4 bases and 3 bases, in that order; junction bases with no gene match: 3. CDR3 length equals 15 residues. The germline gives CDR1 MNHNS, CDR2 SASEGT. In DNA form, the CDR3 reads TGTGCCAGCAGTGGGGGGACTAGCGGGAACTACGAGCAGTACTTC. Encoded protein: CASSGGTSGNYEQYF.

This clonotype was seen only a few times. The V and J genes are TRBV5-4 and TRBJ2-1; D gene uncertain. The V and J ends lost 3 bases and 1 base respectively, with 8 bases between them. The CDR3 loop spans 14 amino acids. CDR1 and CDR2 (germline): SGHNT, YYREEE (reference sequence). The CDR3 nucleotides are TGTGCCAGCAGCTCCTCTCTTTCCTACAATGAGCAGTTCTTC. Protein: CASSSSLSYNEQFF.

This clonotype has a handful of counts. The J gene is TRBJ2-1, the V gene TRBV12-3 or TRBV12-4; TRBD2 aligns across 7 bases. This CDR3 is built from 16 residues. The V segment lost 7 bases and the J segment 2 bases; nucleotides outside the gene matches: 11. CDR3 amino acids: CASTSFGGGTYNEQFF. CDR3 bases: TGTGCCAGCACCTCCTTTGGGGGGGGGACCTACAATGAGCAGTTCTTC.

This clonotype came up many times. The chain recombines TRBV5-1 with TRBJ1-6; no reliable D call. The CDR3 has 13 residues. CDR1 is SGHRS and CDR2 is YFSETQ in the germline V gene. V was pared by 0 bases and J by 12 bases, with 10 bases between. The CDR3 DNA reads as TGCGCCAGCAGCTTGGATGGGGAACGACCCCTCCACTTT. Translating it yields CASSLDGERPLHF.

The chain links TRBV25-1 to TRBJ2-7; TRBD1 might be the D (5 bases). Trimming left V 5 bases short and J 4 bases short, with 12 bases between. Germline V CDR1 and CDR2: MGHDK, SYGVNS. The CDR3 runs 13 residues. The CDR3 DNA sequence: TGTGCCAGCAGTATAGGGGTAGGTTACGAGCAGTACTTC. This sequence encodes CASSIGVGYEQYF.

The chain is built from TRBV5-1 and TRBJ2-7; 11 bases agree with TRBD2. Germline assignment: CDR1 SGHRS and CDR2 YFSETQ. J gave up 7 bases and V 4 bases, and 10 bases lay outside the gene matches. CDR3 length: 15 residues. The DNA of the CDR3 is TGCGCCAGCAGCATGGGGACTAGCGGAGTGGAGGAGCAGTACTTC. This sequence encodes CASSMGTSGVEEQYF.

This clonotype was observed a handful of times. This chain links TRBV6-1 with TRBJ2-7, with 8 bases identical to TRBD1. The trim removed 6 bases at V and 0 bases at J, leaving 4 bases unmatched. The V gene's germline CDR1 is MNHNS and CDR2 SASEGT. This CDR3 has 14 residues. The CDR3 sequence: CASRTGQASYEQYF. The CDR3 DNA follows: TGTGCCAGCAGGACGGGACAGGCCTCCTACGAGCAGTACTTC.

This clonotype turned up a few times. The J gene is TRBJ2-3, the V gene TRBV7-8; a possible D gene is TRBD1 (5 bases). V lost 5 bases to trimming and J lost 0 bases, with 15 bases between them. Germline CDR1 is SGHVS and CDR2 is FQNEAQ. The CDR3 is 16 amino acids. For the CDR3, the DNA is TGTGCCAGCAGCAGATTGGACACTTTGAGCACAGATACGCAGTATTTT. Translation: CASSRLDTLSTDTQYF.

The genes are TRBV7-2 and TRBJ2-1; D is perhaps TRBD2 (6 bases). The CDR3 consists of 13 residues. Trimming stripped 5 bases from V and 7 bases from J, with 12 bases between. The germline gives CDR1 SGHTA, CDR2 FQGNSA. The CDR3 DNA follows: TGTGCCAGCAGCACGGGAGTACGGAATGAGCAGTTCTTC. Translating it yields CASSTGVRNEQFF.

This clonotype was seen a few times. The chain carries TRBV2 and TRBJ2-2; D not resolved. The CDR3 is made up of 13 amino acids. V lost 7 bases to trimming and J lost 5 bases, with 11 bases between them. The germline CDR1 and CDR2 sequences are SNHLY and FYNNEI. Here the CDR3 reads CASKSVVTGELFF. In DNA form, the CDR3 reads TGTGCCAGCAAATCCGTCGTAACCGGGGAGCTGTTTTTT.

This clonotype was observed a handful of times. The chain employs TRBV3-1 and TRBJ2-7, with 11 bases matching TRBD2. Germline V gene sequence: CDR1 LGHDT, CDR2 YNNKEL (reference sequence). V was clipped by 3 bases and J by 1 base; unmatched bases: 8. This CDR3 comprises 17 residues. CDR3 sequence (DNA): TGTGCCAGCAGCCAGCCCACTAGCGGGAGCTTATCCTACGAGCAGTACTTC. Protein: CASSQPTSGSLSYEQYF.

This CDR3 is CASSQENREETQYF. CDR3 in DNA: TGTGCCAGCAGCCAAGAGAATAGAGAGGAGACCCAGTACTTC. V is TRBV3-1 and J is TRBJ2-5; D uncertain. Germline assignment: CDR1 LGHDT and CDR2 YNNKEL (reference sequence). V dropped 0 bases and J dropped 5 bases, with 10 bases sitting between them. CDR3 size: 14 residues.

The rearrangement joins TRBV28 to TRBJ2-6; D call uncertain. Germline loops: CDR1 MDHEN, CDR2 SYDVKM. V lost 3 bases and J 2 bases, leaving 8 bases between the germline ends. CDR3 length: 15 amino acids. The CDR3 DNA follows: TGTGCCAGCAGTTTGACGGTCCCTGGGGCCAACGTCCTGACTTTC. Protein sequence: CASSLTVPGANVLTF.

This clonotype was counted at least ten times. The chain is built from TRBV7-8 and TRBJ2-2; 9 nucleotides match TRBD1. This CDR3 region has 14 residues. The germline CDR1 and CDR2 sequences are SGHVS and FQNEAQ. The J segment lost 3 bases and the V segment lost 6 bases, leaving 2 bases of the junction unmatched. CDR3 in DNA: TGTGCCAGCAGGGGACAGGGTTACACCGGGGAGCTGTTTTTT. Translated: CASRGQGYTGELFF.

This clonotype was counted a few times. The V call is TRBV19, the J call TRBJ2-2; 11 nucleotides agree with TRBD1. This CDR3 comprises 14 residues. Germline loops: CDR1 LNHDA, CDR2 SQIVND (reference sequence). With 9 bases clipped from V and 7 bases from J, the junction kept 7 bases outside the gene matches. CDR3 sequence (DNA): TGTGCCAGCCTGGACAGGGGGCGGAACGGGGAGCTGTTTTTT. Translating gives CASLDRGRNGELFF.

Regarding this clonotype: Relative to the germline gene, one junction end is altered; a read error may explain this. V usage is TRBV12-3 or TRBV12-4 and J usage is TRBJ2-6; D is perhaps TRBD1 or TRBD2 (6 bases each). CDR3 size: 14 residues. The CDR3 DNA follows: TGTGCCAGCACCCTCGATTCGGGGGCCTACGTCCTGACTTTC. It yields the protein CASTLDSGAYVLTF.

The CDR3, as DNA: TGTGCCAGCAGTTACGAGGGCGGGGCTAACACAGATACGCAGTATTTT. Translation gives CASSYEGGANTDTQYF. The V gene is TRBV6-5, the J gene TRBJ2-3; D possibly corresponds to TRBD2 (6 bases). V was cut by 2 bases and J by 2 bases, with 14 bases left in between. This CDR3 contains 16 residues. The V gene's germline CDR1 is MNHEY and CDR2 SVGAGI.

This clonotype was observed a few times. The CDR3 coding sequence is TGTGCCAGCGGCCTGACTAGCGGGAGGGGTAATGAGCAGTTCTTC. Encoded protein: CASGLTSGRGNEQFF. V is TRBV6-1 and J is TRBJ2-1; 14 bases map to TRBD2. This CDR3 contains 15 residues. The germline V gene encodes CDR1 MNHNS and CDR2 SASEGT. J lost 7 bases, V lost 8 bases, and 7 bases had no gene match.

This clonotype has a count of ten or more. The J gene is TRBJ1-1, the V gene TRBV12-3 or TRBV12-4, with D maybe TRBD1 (5 bases). The CDR3 runs to 14 residues. V lost 6 bases to trimming and J lost 5 bases, with 16 bases between them. The CDR3 nucleotides are TGTGCCAGCAGCCTAAGGGACCGGGGGACTGAAGCTTTCTTT. This translates into CASSLRDRGTEAFF.

This clonotype was found a few times. The V and J genes are TRBV20-1 and TRBJ2-5; 9 bases map to TRBD2. The germline gives CDR1 DFQATT, CDR2 SNEGSKA (reference sequence). The CDR3 spans 16 residues. The ends lost 1 base at V and 2 bases at J; junction bases unmatched: 8. CDR3 DNA sequence: TGCAGTGCTAGAGGTCAGACTAGCGGCCATCAAGAGACCCAGTACTTC. Encoded protein: CSARGQTSGHQETQYF.